This note documents a single T cell receptor beta chain sequence. No antigen is known for it. This entry comes from a study of T cells in localized non-small cell lung cancer. Findings and limits, study-wide: Heterogeneity within the tumor remains possible, as just one region underwent sequencing.

TCRdb keeps only in-frame clones here, not all; method: immunoSEQ multiplex PCR. The sample has just over 70,000 clones; about nine tenths are singletons. V was cut by 0 bases and J by 3 bases, with 8 bases left in between. The CDR3 spans 13 residues. CDR1 is GTSNPN, CDR2 SVGIG, per germline (reference sequence). The rearrangement links TRBV30 to TRBJ1-2; D call uncertain. The sequenced sample was peripheral blood, obtained before any cancer treatment. This receptor was taken from a male donor at least 60 years old with stage III squamous cell lung carcinoma. The CDR3, as DNA: TGTGCCTGGAGTGTCTTAAGGGACTATGGCTACACCTTC. It translates to CAWSVLRDYGYTF.